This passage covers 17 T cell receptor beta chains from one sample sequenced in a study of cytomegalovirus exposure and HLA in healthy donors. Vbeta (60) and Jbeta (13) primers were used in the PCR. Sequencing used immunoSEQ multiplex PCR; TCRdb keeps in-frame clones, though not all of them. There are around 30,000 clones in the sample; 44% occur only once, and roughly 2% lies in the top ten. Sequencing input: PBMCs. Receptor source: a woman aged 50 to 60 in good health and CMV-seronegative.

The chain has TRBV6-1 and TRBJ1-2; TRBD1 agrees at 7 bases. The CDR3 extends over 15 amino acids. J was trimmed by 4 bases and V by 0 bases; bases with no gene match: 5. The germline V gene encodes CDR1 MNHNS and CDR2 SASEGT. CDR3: CASSEAGGTVYGYTF. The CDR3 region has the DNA TGTGCCAGCAGTGAAGCAGGGGGGACAGTCTATGGCTACACCTTC.

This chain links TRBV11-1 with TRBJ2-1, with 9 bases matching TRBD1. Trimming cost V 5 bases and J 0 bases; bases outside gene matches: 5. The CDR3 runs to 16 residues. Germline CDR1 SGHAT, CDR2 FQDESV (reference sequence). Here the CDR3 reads CASSRRGQGSYNEQFF. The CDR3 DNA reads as TGTGCCAGCAGCCGGCGGGGACAGGGCTCCTACAATGAGCAGTTCTTC.

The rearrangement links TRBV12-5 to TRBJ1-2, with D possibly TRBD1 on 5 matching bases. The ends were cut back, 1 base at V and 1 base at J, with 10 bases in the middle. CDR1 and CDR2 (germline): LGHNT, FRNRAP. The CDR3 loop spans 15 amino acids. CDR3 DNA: TGTGCTAGTGGTTTGGACGGCGACAGTAACTATGGCTACACCTTC. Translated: CASGLDGDSNYGYTF.

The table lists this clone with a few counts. CDR3 protein: CASSLRRGSYEQYF. The CDR3 nucleotides are TGTGCCAGCAGTTTACGGAGGGGATCCTACGAGCAGTACTTC. J is TRBJ2-7 and V is TRBV27; D possibly corresponds to TRBD2 (6 bases). Germline loops: CDR1 MNHEY, CDR2 SMNVEV (reference sequence). The V gene lost 2 bases and the J gene lost 1 base, with 9 bases spanning the gap. The CDR3 sequence is 14 residues long.

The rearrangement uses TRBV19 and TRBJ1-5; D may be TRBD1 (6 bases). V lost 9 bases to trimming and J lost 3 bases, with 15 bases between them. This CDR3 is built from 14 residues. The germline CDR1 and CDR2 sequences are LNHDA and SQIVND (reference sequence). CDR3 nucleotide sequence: TGTGCCAGCCGACACAGGGATAACAATCAGCCCCAGCATTTT. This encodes CASRHRDNNQPQHF.

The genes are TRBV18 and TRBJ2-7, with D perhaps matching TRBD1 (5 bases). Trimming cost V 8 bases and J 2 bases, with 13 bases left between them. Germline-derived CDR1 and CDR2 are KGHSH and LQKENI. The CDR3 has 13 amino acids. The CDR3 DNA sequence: TGTGCCAGCCACCGGCAGGGAACCTACGAGCAGTACTTC. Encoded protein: CASHRQGTYEQYF.

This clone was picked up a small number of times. For the CDR3, the DNA is TGTGCCAGCAGCCCGCGACAGGACGGCAAAGGCAATCAGCCCCAGCATTTT. It codes for CASSPRQDGKGNQPQHF. The V call is TRBV7-8, the J call TRBJ1-5; perhaps TRBD1 as D (6 bases). Germline lookup yields CDR1 SGHVS and CDR2 FQNEAQ. Trimming cost V 5 bases and J 2 bases, with 19 bases left between them. The CDR3 covers 17 residues.

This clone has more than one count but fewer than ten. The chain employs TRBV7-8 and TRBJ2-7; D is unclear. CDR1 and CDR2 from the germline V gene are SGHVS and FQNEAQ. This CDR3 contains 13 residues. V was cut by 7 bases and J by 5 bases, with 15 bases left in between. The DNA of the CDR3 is TGTGCCAGCACCCCGTACTCTTTCCACGAGCAGTACTTC. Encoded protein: CASTPYSFHEQYF.

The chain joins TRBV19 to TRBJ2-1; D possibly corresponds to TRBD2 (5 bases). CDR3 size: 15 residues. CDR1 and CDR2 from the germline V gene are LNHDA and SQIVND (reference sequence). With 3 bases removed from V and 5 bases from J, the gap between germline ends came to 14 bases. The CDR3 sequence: CASSIFAGMDNEQFF. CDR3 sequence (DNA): TGTGCCAGTAGTATCTTTGCGGGCATGGACAATGAGCAGTTCTTC.

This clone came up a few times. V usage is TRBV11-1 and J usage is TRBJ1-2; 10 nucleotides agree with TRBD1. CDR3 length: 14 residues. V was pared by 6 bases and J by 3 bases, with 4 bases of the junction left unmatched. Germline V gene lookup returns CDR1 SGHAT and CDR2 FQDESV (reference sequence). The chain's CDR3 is CASSSGQGDYGYTF. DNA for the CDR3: TGTGCCAGCAGTTCCGGACAGGGGGACTATGGCTACACCTTC.

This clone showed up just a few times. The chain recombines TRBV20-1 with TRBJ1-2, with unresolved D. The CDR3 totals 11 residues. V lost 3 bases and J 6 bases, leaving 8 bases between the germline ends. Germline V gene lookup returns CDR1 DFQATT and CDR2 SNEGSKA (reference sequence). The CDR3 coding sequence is TGCAGTGCTAGTCGAAGCGATGGCTACACCTTC. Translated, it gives CSASRSDGYTF.

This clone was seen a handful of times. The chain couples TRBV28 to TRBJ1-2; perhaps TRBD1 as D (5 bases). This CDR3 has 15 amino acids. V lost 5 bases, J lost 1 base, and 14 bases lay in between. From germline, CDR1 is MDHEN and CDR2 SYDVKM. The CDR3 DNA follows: TGTGCCAGCAGTACCGGGGGAGCACTTAACTATGGCTACACCTTC. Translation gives CASSTGGALNYGYTF.

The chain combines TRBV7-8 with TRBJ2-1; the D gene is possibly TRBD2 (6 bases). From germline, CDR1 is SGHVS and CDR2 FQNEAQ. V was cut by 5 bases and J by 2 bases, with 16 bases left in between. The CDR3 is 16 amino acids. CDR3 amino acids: CASSGSSAVAYNEQFF. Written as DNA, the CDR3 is TGTGCCAGCAGCGGATCTAGCGCTGTCGCCTACAATGAGCAGTTCTTC.

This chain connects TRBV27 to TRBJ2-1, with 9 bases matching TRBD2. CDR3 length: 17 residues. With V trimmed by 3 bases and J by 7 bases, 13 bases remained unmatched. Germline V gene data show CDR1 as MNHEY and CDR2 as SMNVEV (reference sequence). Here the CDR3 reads CASSFDRLSGSGNEQFF. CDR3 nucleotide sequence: TGTGCCAGCAGTTTCGACCGTCTTAGCGGGAGTGGAAATGAGCAGTTCTTC.

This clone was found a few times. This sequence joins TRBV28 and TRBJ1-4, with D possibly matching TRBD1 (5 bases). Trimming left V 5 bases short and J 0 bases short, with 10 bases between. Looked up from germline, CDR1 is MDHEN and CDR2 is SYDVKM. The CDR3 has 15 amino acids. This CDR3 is CASSPRTTTNEKLFF. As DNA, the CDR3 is TGTGCCAGCAGTCCGCGGACAACAACTAATGAAAAACTGTTTTTT.

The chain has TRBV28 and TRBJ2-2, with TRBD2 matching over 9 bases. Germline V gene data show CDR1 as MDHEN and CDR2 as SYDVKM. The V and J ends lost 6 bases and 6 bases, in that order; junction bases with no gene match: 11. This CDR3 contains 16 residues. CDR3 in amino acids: CASRGMAGGSPGELFF. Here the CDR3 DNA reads TGTGCCAGCAGGGGGATGGCGGGAGGGAGTCCCGGGGAGCTGTTTTTT.

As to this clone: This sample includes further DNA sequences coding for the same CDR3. Written as DNA, the CDR3 is TGTGCCTGTAAACCAGCGGGGCCACGGAATACGCAGTATTTT. It yields the protein CACKPAGPRNTQYF. The chain recombines TRBV30 with TRBJ2-3; 7 bases fit TRBD2. The trim removed 6 bases at V and 7 bases at J, leaving 13 bases unmatched. Germline V gives CDR1 GTSNPN, CDR2 SVGIG (reference sequence). The CDR3 is 14 amino acids. Supplemented by reference TRBV30 and TRBJ2-3, the full variable domain reads SQTIHQWPATLVQPVGSPLSLECTVEGTSNPNLYWYRQAAGRGLQLLFYSVGIGQISSEVPQNLSASRPQDRQFILSSKKLLLSDSGFYLCACKPAGPRNTQYFGPGTRLTVL.